This entry lists 26 T cell receptor beta chains sequenced from one sample in a study of blood T cell repertoires in COVID-19. Produced via immunoSEQ multiplex PCR; TCRdb's table is partial and in-frame only. The data show about 320,000 clones, 80% to 90% seen once. Sequenced: PBMCs or T cells enriched from blood (not recorded which). The receptors originated from a man aged 30 to 39 who had recovered from COVID-19.

V is TRBV9 and J is TRBJ1-6; TRBD1 matches 9 bases. V lost 2 bases and J lost 8; bases outside the gene matches: 2. The CDR3 covers 14 residues. Germline-derived CDR1 and CDR2 are SGDLS and YYNGEE. CDR3 bases: TGTGCCAGCAGCGTCGGGACAGGGCATTCACCCCTCCACTTT. This translates into CASSVGTGHSPLHF.

The chain carries TRBV6-1 and TRBJ1-1; D is unclear. The V gene lost 2 bases and the J gene lost 5 bases, with 9 bases spanning the gap. Germline CDR1 and CDR2: MNHNS and SASEGT. The CDR3 has 13 amino acids. CDR3 loop: CASSESGGTEAFF. In nucleotides, the CDR3 is TGTGCCAGCAGTGAATCGGGAGGGACTGAAGCTTTCTTT.

This sequence joins TRBV7-9 and TRBJ1-2, with D perhaps TRBD1 (6 bases). The V and J ends lost 8 bases and 4 bases respectively, with 17 bases between them. Germline V gene lookup returns CDR1 SEHNR and CDR2 FQNEAQ (reference sequence). The CDR3 totals 14 residues. In DNA, the CDR3 is TGTGCCAGCGAGGGTGGGGGGGACACCTATGGCTACACCTTC. As protein: CASEGGGDTYGYTF.

This chain links TRBV14 with TRBJ2-5, with TRBD1 matching 9 bases. V dropped 7 bases and J dropped 5; count of bases not matched to a gene: 5. Germline V lookup: CDR1 SGHDN, CDR2 FVKESK. This CDR3 region has 13 residues. The CDR3: CASNGQGYETQYF. The CDR3 region has the DNA TGTGCCAGCAATGGACAGGGGTACGAGACCCAGTACTTC.

The chain joins TRBV28 to TRBJ1-5; tentatively, D is TRBD1 (6 bases). Germline CDR1 MDHEN, CDR2 SYDVKM. V was pared by 6 bases and J by 1 base, with 19 bases between. This CDR3 is 17 amino acids long. The CDR3 region has the DNA TGTGCCAGCAGCTACCCGGCGGGGGGCGGGAGCAATCAGCCCCAGCATTTT. It codes for CASSYPAGGGSNQPQHF.

The chain employs TRBV28 and TRBJ2-1, with D hard to call. This CDR3 region has 12 residues. V was shortened by 6 bases and J by 4 bases, with 7 bases between the two germline ends. Germline V lookup: CDR1 MDHEN, CDR2 SYDVKM. The CDR3 DNA follows: TGTGCCAGCAGCGGGTCTTACAATGAGCAGTTCTTC. It yields the protein CASSGSYNEQFF.

The CDR3, as DNA: TGTGCCATCAGTGGCGGGACAGGGGGACTTCAGCAGTACTTC. This encodes CAISGGTGGLQQYF. The V gene is TRBV10-3, the J gene TRBJ2-7, with 11 positions matching TRBD1. Germline lookup yields CDR1 ENHRY and CDR2 SYGVKD. The V gene end was trimmed by 4 bases and the J gene end by 8 bases; junction bases not matched to a gene: 7. This CDR3 region has 14 residues.

This clone was observed a handful of times. The chain employs TRBV2 and TRBJ1-5, with 12 bases that match TRBD1. V lost 4 bases to trimming and J lost 6 bases; unmatched junction nucleotides: 7. The V gene's germline CDR1 is SNHLY and CDR2 FYNNEI. The CDR3 runs 16 residues. The CDR3 nucleotides are TGTGCCAGCAGTGGCGGGACAGGGGGCTTTCGTCAGCCCCAGCATTTT. It codes for CASSGGTGGFRQPQHF.

This clone has just a few counts. The rearrangement joins TRBV28 to TRBJ1-5, with D possibly being TRBD1 (5 bases). V was shortened by 3 bases and J by 5 bases, with 17 bases between the two germline ends. This CDR3 is built from 16 residues. CDR1 is MDHEN and CDR2 is SYDVKM in the germline V gene. CDR3 region: CASSFFQGWSDQPQHF. CDR3 bases: TGTGCCAGCAGTTTTTTCCAGGGTTGGAGTGATCAGCCCCAGCATTTT.

V usage is TRBV29-1 and J usage is TRBJ1-5, with 7 bases lining up with TRBD1. V dropped 4 bases and J dropped 3; count of bases not matched to a gene: 6. CDR3 length equals 14 residues. Germline assignment: CDR1 SQVTM and CDR2 ANQGSEA. The CDR3 DNA reads TGCAGCGTTGTAGGGACAGACTTCAATCAGCCCCAGCATTTT. Amino acid sequence: CSVVGTDFNQPQHF.

The chain links TRBV5-1 to TRBJ1-4, with 8 bases matching TRBD1. The CDR3 is 15 residues long. The germline V gene has CDR1 SGHRS and CDR2 YFSETQ. V lost 3 bases, J lost 7 bases, and 8 bases stayed unmatched. The CDR3, as DNA: TGCGCCAGCAGCTCGGAGGGGACAGGCGGTGAAAAACTGTTTTTT. Translation gives CASSSEGTGGEKLFF.

On this clone: Other DNA sequences in this specimen translate into the identical CDR3. The chain carries TRBV6-5 and TRBJ1-5; 9 bases are shared with TRBD1. CDR3 length: 15 residues. With V trimmed by 4 bases and J by 1 base, 2 bases remained unmatched. Per germline, CDR1 MNHEY and CDR2 SVGAGI. CDR3 residues: CASSSTGGSNQPQHF. In nucleotides, the CDR3 is TGTGCCAGCAGTTCGACAGGGGGAAGCAATCAGCCCCAGCATTTT.

J is TRBJ1-2 and V is TRBV4-1; D not certain. V lost 1 base, J lost 3 bases, and 9 bases lay in between. The CDR3 is 14 amino acids. Germline loops: CDR1 MGHRA, CDR2 YSYEKL. The CDR3: CASSQVAGYYGYTF. Written as DNA, the CDR3 is TGCGCCAGCAGCCAAGTTGCAGGTTACTATGGCTACACCTTC.

The chain couples TRBV2 to TRBJ1-5; D remains unclear. V was trimmed by 5 bases and J by 0 bases, leaving 8 bases between them. The germline CDR1 and CDR2 sequences are SNHLY and FYNNEI. This CDR3 contains 14 residues. CDR3 coding DNA: TGTGCCAGCAGTTACAGAAATAGCAATCAGCCCCAGCATTTT. Amino acid sequence: CASSYRNSNQPQHF.

This chain joins TRBV30 and TRBJ2-3; D gene ambiguous. The CDR3 length is 13 residues. Trimming took 2 bases from V and 4 from J, leaving 10 bases between them. Germline CDR1 and CDR2: GTSNPN and SVGIG (reference sequence). Here the CDR3 reads CAWSMVSADTQYF. DNA of the CDR3: TGTGCCTGGAGTATGGTGTCGGCAGATACGCAGTATTTT.

This rearrangement joins TRBV7-9 to TRBJ1-1; 8 bases match TRBD1. The CDR3 covers 14 residues. The J segment lost 4 bases and the V segment lost 5 bases, leaving 6 bases of the junction unmatched. Germline CDR1 is SEHNR and CDR2 is FQNEAQ (reference sequence). The CDR3 is CASSLRQGSTEAFF. CDR3 bases: TGTGCCAGCAGCCTCAGACAGGGGAGCACTGAAGCTTTCTTT.

The chain couples TRBV18 to TRBJ2-7; perhaps TRBD1 as D (6 bases). Germline V gene lookup returns CDR1 KGHSH and CDR2 LQKENI. V was pared by 8 bases and J by 3 bases, with 14 bases between. The CDR3 length is 13 residues. In nucleotides, the CDR3 is TGTGCCAGCAGACCTCGGGACATCTACGAGCAGTACTTC. Amino acids: CASRPRDIYEQYF.

The chain links TRBV2 to TRBJ2-1, with 10 positions matching TRBD1. CDR3 length: 19 residues. V lost 6 bases and J lost 2; bases outside the gene matches: 16. Germline CDR1 reads SNHLY; CDR2 reads FYNNEI. The CDR3 DNA sequence: TGTGCCAGCAGCATGAGCGGGGGACAGGGGATAGGCCCCTACAATGAGCAGTTCTTC. As protein: CASSMSGGQGIGPYNEQFF.

The gene calls are TRBV12-3 or TRBV12-4 and TRBJ1-4; 7 nucleotides align to TRBD1. The CDR3 has 13 amino acids. Trimming cost V 7 bases and J 7 bases; bases outside gene matches: 6. The CDR3 bases are TGTGCCAGCACCAGGACAGGCAGTGAAAAACTGTTTTTT. Amino acids: CASTRTGSEKLFF.

This clone has only a few counts. The chain uses TRBV27 and TRBJ2-7, with a possible D match to TRBD1 (6 bases). Trimming stripped 5 bases from V and 4 bases from J, with 12 bases between. The CDR3 has 13 amino acids. Looked up from germline, CDR1 is MNHEY and CDR2 is SMNVEV (reference sequence). This chain's CDR3 is CASSPGRGYEQYF. CDR3 coding DNA: TGTGCCAGCAGTCCGGGCAGGGGTTACGAGCAGTACTTC.

V and J are TRBV20-1 and TRBJ2-7, with no clear D. Trimming left V 3 bases short and J 5 bases short, with 8 bases between. The CDR3 is 11 amino acids. Per germline, CDR1 DFQATT and CDR2 SNEGSKA (reference sequence). The CDR3 region is CSASSGHEQYF. Written as DNA, the CDR3 is TGCAGTGCTAGTAGTGGCCACGAGCAGTACTTC.

This chain links TRBV10-3 with TRBJ1-6, with TRBD1 matching 12 bases. The germline V gene has CDR1 ENHRY and CDR2 SYGVKD. The junction had 11 bases not matched to a gene; V was cut back by 11 bases and J by 6 bases. There are 16 residues in the CDR3. The CDR3 here is CAVGTGGHNTNSPLHF. The CDR3 DNA is TGTGCCGTCGGGACAGGGGGCCATAATACTAATTCACCCCTCCACTTT.

This chain uses TRBV6-5 with TRBJ1-1; perhaps TRBD1 as D (6 bases). The CDR3 has 14 amino acids. Germline lookup yields CDR1 MNHEY and CDR2 SVGAGI. V was shortened by 6 bases and J by 4 bases, with 15 bases between the two germline ends. DNA for the CDR3: TGTGCCAGCAGAAGTCGACAGGAGAGCACTGAAGCTTTCTTT. As protein: CASRSRQESTEAFF.

This clone appeared a single time. Additional DNA sequences in this sample encode the identical CDR3. This sequence joins TRBV10-3 and TRBJ2-2; D might be TRBD2 (5 bases). The germline gives CDR1 ENHRY, CDR2 SYGVKD. The CDR3 is 14 amino acids. The ends were cut back, 0 bases at V and 5 bases at J, with 7 bases in the middle. CDR3 in DNA: TGTGCCATCAGTGAGTCGGGGAGTACCGGGGAGCTGTTTTTT. Its protein is CAISESGSTGELFF.

The rearrangement joins TRBV12-5 to TRBJ2-1, with 8 bases that match TRBD1. V was clipped by 5 bases and J by 7 bases; unmatched bases: 10. CDR1 and CDR2 from the germline V gene are LGHNT and FRNRAP. The CDR3 is 15 amino acids. The CDR3 DNA reads as TGTGCTAGTGGTGAAGGGACAGGTGGGATGAATGAGCAGTTCTTC. Protein product: CASGEGTGGMNEQFF.

The J gene is TRBJ1-6, the V gene TRBV29-1; TRBD1 aligns across 9 bases. From germline, CDR1 is SQVTM and CDR2 ANQGSEA. The CDR3 is 14 residues long. Losses at the gene ends were 6 bases for V and 7 bases for J; bases not matched to a gene: 7. CDR3 DNA: TGCAGCGTACTGGGACAGGGTGGGAATTCACCCCTCCACTTT. Translation: CSVLGQGGNSPLHF.